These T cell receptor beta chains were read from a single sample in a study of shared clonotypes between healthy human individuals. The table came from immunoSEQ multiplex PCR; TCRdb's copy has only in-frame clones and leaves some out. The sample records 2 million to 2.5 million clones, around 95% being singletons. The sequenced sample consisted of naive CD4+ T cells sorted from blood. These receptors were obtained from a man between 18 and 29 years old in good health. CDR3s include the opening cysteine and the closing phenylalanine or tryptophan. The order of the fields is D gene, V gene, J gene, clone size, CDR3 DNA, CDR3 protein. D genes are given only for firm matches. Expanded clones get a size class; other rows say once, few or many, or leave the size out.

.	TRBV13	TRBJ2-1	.	TGTGCCAGCAGCCCCCAACTCTACAATGAGCAGTTCTTC	CASSPQLYNEQFF
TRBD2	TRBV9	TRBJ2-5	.	TGTGCCAGCAGCGTAGCGGGTAGCGGGGGGGCAGGGACCCAGTACTTC	CASSVAGSGGAGTQYF
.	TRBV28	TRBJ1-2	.	TGTGCCAGCACCCCCCCGATGGGGTTCACCTCCCAGGGAGGCTACACCTTC	CASTPPMGFTSQGGYTF
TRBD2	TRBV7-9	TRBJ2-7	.	TGTGCCAGCAGCCTGGCTAGCGGGGGCCTTGGCGAGCAGTACTTC	CASSLASGGLGEQYF
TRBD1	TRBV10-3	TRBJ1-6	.	TGTGCCATCAGTGGCCGGGACAGGGGGCTTTCACCCCTCCACTTT	CAISGRDRGLSPLHF
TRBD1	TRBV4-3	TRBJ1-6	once	TGCGCCAGCAGCCAAGATCCGGGACAGGGGGCGAGATCACCCCTCCACTTT	CASSQDPGQGARSPLHF
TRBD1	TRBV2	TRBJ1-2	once	TGTGCCAGCAGTATTCTGCAGGGGGCGAACTATGGCTACACCTTC	CASSILQGANYGYTF
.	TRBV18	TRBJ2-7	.	TGTGCCAGCTCGCCAGGGTTAAACGGCGAGCAGTACTTC	CASSPGLNGEQYF
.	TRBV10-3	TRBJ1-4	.	TGTGCCATCAGTGAGGAGGGAGAAAAACTGTTTTTT	CAISEEGEKLFF
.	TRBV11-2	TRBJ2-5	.	TGTGCCAGCAGCTTCCGGGGACAACAAGAGACCCAGTACTTC	CASSFRGQQETQYF
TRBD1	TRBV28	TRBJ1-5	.	TGTGCCAGCAGTTTATTCGGGGGGACAGGGCCATATAGCAATCAGCCCCAGCATTTT	CASSLFGGTGPYSNQPQHF
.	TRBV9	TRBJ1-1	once	TGTGCCAGCAGCGTGGCCCCAGGCTCCTACACTGAAGCTTTCTTT	CASSVAPGSYTEAFF
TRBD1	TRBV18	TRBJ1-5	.	TGTGCCAGCTCACCACCGGGCATAACGACAGGGCGAAGTCAGCCCCAGCATTTT	CASSPPGITTGRSQPQHF
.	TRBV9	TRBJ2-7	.	TGTGCCAGCAGCGTAGATGGGGGGAGATCCTACGAGCAGTACTTC	CASSVDGGRSYEQYF
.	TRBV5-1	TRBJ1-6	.	TGCGCCAGCAGCCTTTCGACAGCTGATAATTCACCCCTCCACTTT	CASSLSTADNSPLHF
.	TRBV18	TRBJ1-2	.	TGTGCCAGCTCACCACAGGGGTATGGCTACACCTTC	CASSPQGYGYTF
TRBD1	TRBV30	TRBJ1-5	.	TGTGCCTGGAGTGCGGACAGGGGGTATTATAGCAATCAGCCCCAGCATTTT	CAWSADRGYYSNQPQHF
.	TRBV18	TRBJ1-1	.	TGTGCCAGCTCACCACTGGCAGTCATGAACACTGAAGCTTTCTTT	CASSPLAVMNTEAFF
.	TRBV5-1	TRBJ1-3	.	TGCGCCAGCAGCGACGGGACCGGCTCTGGAAACACCATATATTTT	CASSDGTGSGNTIYF